Only one count was recorded for the clone carrying this TCR beta chain. Its antigen remains unknown. TCRdb keeps only in-frame clones here, not all; method: immunoSEQ multiplex PCR. The sample yields fewer than 120,000 clones, about four fifths seen once. The entry originates in a study of T cell responses to AZD1222 COVID-19 vaccine. Study in general: The study pooled second doses at about 4 or about 12 weeks. Findings and caveats of the study: At 160-218 and 743-854, vaccine-associated CD4 TCRs were dominant, and they spanned spike.

The sequence came from an adult in good health. The sequencing here drew on peripheral blood, taken on day 0 of AZD1222 vaccination.

The DNA of the CDR3 is TGTGCCAGCTCACTACAACCGGGACAGAGATACGAGCAGTACTTC. Translated: CASSLQPGQRYEQYF. The V gene is TRBV18, the J gene TRBJ2-7, with TRBD1 matching 7 bases. V was pared by 4 bases and J by 4 bases, with 10 bases of the junction left unmatched. The CDR3 covers 15 residues. From germline, CDR1 is KGHSH and CDR2 LQKENI.